Listed here is a single TCR beta chain. The method was immunoSEQ multiplex PCR; TCRdb's version includes in-frame clones alone and lacks a portion of them. The profile shows about 100,000 clones, 70% to 90% of them singletons. The CDR3 loop spans 15 amino acids. The V end was cut by 3 bases, the J end by 0 bases, with 10 bases between. Germline CDR1 SGDLS, CDR2 YYNGEE. The data were taken from a study of blood T cell repertoires in COVID-19. About the research overall: Sites in the United States, Italy and Spain provided acute and convalescent COVID-19 samples.

The source is a man older than 75 with active or convalescent COVID-19. Specimen: peripheral blood. The rearrangement uses TRBV9 and TRBJ1-5; D unresolved. Here the CDR3 DNA reads TGTGCCAGCAGCGAGAGGGCAGATAGCAATCAGCCCCAGCATTTT. This encodes CASSERADSNQPQHF. Combining the CDR3 with reference TRBV9 and TRBJ1-5 gives the whole variable domain DSGVTQTPKHLITATGQRVTLRCSPRSGDLSVYWYQQSLDQGLQFLIQYYNGEERAKGNILERFSAQQFPDLHSELNLSSLELGDSALYFCASSERADSNQPQHFGDGTRLSIL.